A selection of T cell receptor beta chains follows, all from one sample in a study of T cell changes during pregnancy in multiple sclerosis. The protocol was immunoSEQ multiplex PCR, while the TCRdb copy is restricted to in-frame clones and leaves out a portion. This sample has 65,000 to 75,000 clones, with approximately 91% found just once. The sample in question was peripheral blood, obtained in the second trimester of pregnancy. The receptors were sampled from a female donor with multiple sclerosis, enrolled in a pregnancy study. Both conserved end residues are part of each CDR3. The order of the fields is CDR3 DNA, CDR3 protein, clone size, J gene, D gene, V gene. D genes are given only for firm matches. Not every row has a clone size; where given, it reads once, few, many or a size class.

cdr3_nt: TGTGCCAGCAGCTTAGGTGGGACAGGGGACGAGCAGTACTTC
cdr3_aa: CASSLGGTGDEQYF
clone_size: -
j_call: TRBJ2-7
d_call: TRBD1
v_call: TRBV7-2

cdr3_nt: TGTGCCAGCTCACCACTTCGGGACACGACTTTCGGCTACACCTTC
cdr3_aa: CASSPLRDTTFGYTF
clone_size: -
j_call: TRBJ1-2
d_call: -
v_call: TRBV18

cdr3_nt: TGTGCCATCAGCCCCGGGACTAGCGGGGAGCCCTACAATGAGCAGTTCTTC
cdr3_aa: CAISPGTSGEPYNEQFF
clone_size: -
j_call: TRBJ2-1
d_call: TRBD2
v_call: TRBV10-3

cdr3_nt: TGTGCCAGCTCACCGCCCGGACTAGCGGGGGTACAAGAGACCCAGTACTTC
cdr3_aa: CASSPPGLAGVQETQYF
clone_size: once
j_call: TRBJ2-5
d_call: TRBD2
v_call: TRBV18

cdr3_nt: TGTGCCAGCAGCTTAACCCCTACACTAGCGGGAGGGCCGCAGGAGACCCAGTACTTC
cdr3_aa: CASSLTPTLAGGPQETQYF
clone_size: -
j_call: TRBJ2-5
d_call: TRBD2
v_call: TRBV7-2

cdr3_nt: TGCAGCGAGGGAACCCAGGGGGGACGGGCCCAGTACTTC
cdr3_aa: CSEGTQGGRAQYF
clone_size: -
j_call: TRBJ2-5
d_call: -
v_call: TRBV29-1

cdr3_nt: TGTGCCAGCAGCACGGACAACAACAATGAGCAGTTCTTC
cdr3_aa: CASSTDNNNEQFF
clone_size: -
j_call: TRBJ2-1
d_call: -
v_call: TRBV7-6

cdr3_nt: TGTGCCAGCAGCTCGACAGGGCGGACTGAAGCTTTCTTT
cdr3_aa: CASSSTGRTEAFF
clone_size: -
j_call: TRBJ1-1
d_call: TRBD1
v_call: TRBV7-9

cdr3_nt: TGTGCCAGCAGTTCCGGGTTCTATGGCTACACCTTC
cdr3_aa: CASSSGFYGYTF
clone_size: -
j_call: TRBJ1-2
d_call: -
v_call: TRBV13

cdr3_nt: TGTGCCAGCTCACCCCCTTTAATCTCGACCCAGTACTTC
cdr3_aa: CASSPPLISTQYF
clone_size: -
j_call: TRBJ2-5
d_call: -
v_call: TRBV18

cdr3_nt: TGTGCCAGTAGTATAGTTATTCGGGGTTCTGTACCCGCTGGGTTATACCAGCCCCAGCATTTT
cdr3_aa: CASSIVIRGSVPAGLYQPQHF
clone_size: -
j_call: TRBJ1-5
d_call: -
v_call: TRBV19

cdr3_nt: TGTGCCAGCAGCACCTCGACAGGTGGAGCTTTCTTT
cdr3_aa: CASSTSTGGAFF
clone_size: -
j_call: TRBJ1-1
d_call: -
v_call: TRBV7-9

cdr3_nt: TGTGCCAGTAGTCGCCAGGGGGGAACAGATACGCAGTATTTT
cdr3_aa: CASSRQGGTDTQYF
clone_size: -
j_call: TRBJ2-3
d_call: -
v_call: TRBV19

cdr3_nt: TGTGCCAGCAGTGAAGCGCGGGACACCGGGGAGCTGTTTTTT
cdr3_aa: CASSEARDTGELFF
clone_size: -
j_call: TRBJ2-2
d_call: -
v_call: TRBV2

cdr3_nt: TGTGCCAGCAGCGTCGAGGGTGCTGGGGCCAACGTCCTGACTTTC
cdr3_aa: CASSVEGAGANVLTF
clone_size: -
j_call: TRBJ2-6
d_call: -
v_call: TRBV9

cdr3_nt: TGTGCCAGCAGTTACTCGGGGGGAGCGGCCGGGGAGCTGTTTTTT
cdr3_aa: CASSYSGGAAGELFF
clone_size: -
j_call: TRBJ2-2
d_call: -
v_call: TRBV6-5

cdr3_nt: TGTGCCAGCAGCTTGGGGACTAGCGGCACAGATACGCAGTATTTT
cdr3_aa: CASSLGTSGTDTQYF
clone_size: once
j_call: TRBJ2-3
d_call: TRBD2
v_call: TRBV5-8

cdr3_nt: TGTGCCAGCAGCCGGGATAAGGGTGGAGGGAACACTGAAGCTTTCTTT
cdr3_aa: CASSRDKGGGNTEAFF
clone_size: -
j_call: TRBJ1-1
d_call: -
v_call: TRBV7-9

cdr3_nt: TGCGCCAGCTCCTCCGGACAGGGGGCGCGTGAGCAGTACTTC
cdr3_aa: CASSSGQGAREQYF
clone_size: -
j_call: TRBJ2-7
d_call: TRBD1
v_call: TRBV5-1

cdr3_nt: TGTGCCAGCAGCCGGCGGGGCGAGCAGTACTTC
cdr3_aa: CASSRRGEQYF
clone_size: once
j_call: TRBJ2-7
d_call: -
v_call: TRBV7-8

cdr3_nt: TGTGCCAGCAGCTTGGGGTCAGGGCAGGGCACAGATACGCAGTATTTT
cdr3_aa: CASSLGSGQGTDTQYF
clone_size: -
j_call: TRBJ2-3
d_call: -
v_call: TRBV5-6

cdr3_nt: TGTGCCACCAGCAGAGGGATAGCGGGAGGTTTAGAGACCCAGTACTTC
cdr3_aa: CATSRGIAGGLETQYF
clone_size: -
j_call: TRBJ2-5
d_call: TRBD2
v_call: TRBV15

cdr3_nt: TGTGCCAGTAGAGATCTACTCAATGGTGGGACCCAGTACTTC
cdr3_aa: CASRDLLNGGTQYF
clone_size: -
j_call: TRBJ2-5
d_call: -
v_call: TRBV19

cdr3_nt: TGCGCCAGCTGGGGGGGACCGGAGTATGAGCAGTTCTTC
cdr3_aa: CASWGGPEYEQFF
clone_size: -
j_call: TRBJ2-1
d_call: TRBD2
v_call: TRBV5-1

cdr3_nt: TGTGCCAGCAGTTCACAGGGGGGGAACACTGAAGCTTTCTTT
cdr3_aa: CASSSQGGNTEAFF
clone_size: -
j_call: TRBJ1-1
d_call: TRBD1
v_call: TRBV7-9

cdr3_nt: TGTGCCAGCAGTGTTCTGACAGGGGGCGTGGGCACTGAAGCTTTCTTT
cdr3_aa: CASSVLTGGVGTEAFF
clone_size: -
j_call: TRBJ1-1
d_call: TRBD1
v_call: TRBV6-1

cdr3_nt: TGTGCCATCAGTGCTAGCGGGAGGATCAAAAACATTCAGTACTTC
cdr3_aa: CAISASGRIKNIQYF
clone_size: once
j_call: TRBJ2-4
d_call: TRBD2
v_call: TRBV10-3

cdr3_nt: TGTGCCAGCAGCAAACACACCGCGAACACTGAAGCTTTCTTT
cdr3_aa: CASSKHTANTEAFF
clone_size: -
j_call: TRBJ1-1
d_call: -
v_call: TRBV21-1

cdr3_nt: TGCAGCGTTGAAGGATACAGGCTACTCTCCTACAATGAGCAGTTCTTC
cdr3_aa: CSVEGYRLLSYNEQFF
clone_size: -
j_call: TRBJ2-1
d_call: -
v_call: TRBV29-1

cdr3_nt: TGTGCCAGCAAAGACATGGGACTAGCGGTTAGCACAGATACGCAGTATTTT
cdr3_aa: CASKDMGLAVSTDTQYF
clone_size: -
j_call: TRBJ2-3
d_call: TRBD2
v_call: TRBV27

cdr3_nt: TGTGCCAGCAGCGTAGGGACAGGGGGCAATGAGCAGTTCTTC
cdr3_aa: CASSVGTGGNEQFF
clone_size: -
j_call: TRBJ2-1
d_call: TRBD1
v_call: TRBV9

cdr3_nt: TGTGCCAGCTCAGATACTGCGGGGGAGGACACAGATACGCAGTATTTT
cdr3_aa: CASSDTAGEDTDTQYF
clone_size: -
j_call: TRBJ2-3
d_call: TRBD2
v_call: TRBV18

cdr3_nt: TGTGCCAGCAGCCTATGGACAGGGGGTTATAGCAATCAGCCCCAGCATTTT
cdr3_aa: CASSLWTGGYSNQPQHF
clone_size: -
j_call: TRBJ1-5
d_call: TRBD1
v_call: TRBV5-6

cdr3_nt: TGCGCCAGCAGCCCAATACAGAGCTCTGGGGCCAACGTCCTGACTTTC
cdr3_aa: CASSPIQSSGANVLTF
clone_size: -
j_call: TRBJ2-6
d_call: -
v_call: TRBV4-3

cdr3_nt: TGTGCCAGCAGTTACGGCAGGGAAAGTAGGGGTGGCTACACCTTC
cdr3_aa: CASSYGRESRGGYTF
clone_size: -
j_call: TRBJ1-2
d_call: -
v_call: TRBV6-5

cdr3_nt: TGTGCCAGCAGCGTAGCTGGGGGGGCGCGGGGCTATGGCTACACCTTC
cdr3_aa: CASSVAGGARGYGYTF
clone_size: -
j_call: TRBJ1-2
d_call: -
v_call: TRBV9

cdr3_nt: TGTGCCAGCAGCCAAGAAGGGTTCGGGGGAGGCAATCAGCCCCAGCATTTT
cdr3_aa: CASSQEGFGGGNQPQHF
clone_size: -
j_call: TRBJ1-5
d_call: -
v_call: TRBV4-2

cdr3_nt: TGTGCCAGCAGCTTAACTAGCGGAGAGACCCAGTACTTC
cdr3_aa: CASSLTSGETQYF
clone_size: -
j_call: TRBJ2-5
d_call: TRBD2
v_call: TRBV11-2

cdr3_nt: TGTGCCAGCAGCCTGGGACAGGGGAGCTATGGCTACACCTTC
cdr3_aa: CASSLGQGSYGYTF
clone_size: -
j_call: TRBJ1-2
d_call: TRBD1
v_call: TRBV5-6

cdr3_nt: TGTGCCAGTAGTCCGCGACAGGGTGGCGGCTACACCTTC
cdr3_aa: CASSPRQGGGYTF
clone_size: -
j_call: TRBJ1-2
d_call: TRBD1
v_call: TRBV19

cdr3_nt: TGCGCCAGCAGCGTTCCAGCAGGGGGATACGAGCAGTACTTC
cdr3_aa: CASSVPAGGYEQYF
clone_size: -
j_call: TRBJ2-7
d_call: TRBD1
v_call: TRBV5-1

cdr3_nt: TGTGCCAGCAGCCTGTCTCAAGAGACCCAGTACTTC
cdr3_aa: CASSLSQETQYF
clone_size: -
j_call: TRBJ2-5
d_call: -
v_call: TRBV6-6

cdr3_nt: TGTGCTAGTGGTTTGGACCTCCCCGGCACTGAAGCTTTCTTT
cdr3_aa: CASGLDLPGTEAFF
clone_size: -
j_call: TRBJ1-1
d_call: -
v_call: TRBV12-5

cdr3_nt: TGTGCCAGCAGCGTAGGCCCTTCCACGGGGACTGAAGCTTTCTTT
cdr3_aa: CASSVGPSTGTEAFF
clone_size: -
j_call: TRBJ1-1
d_call: -
v_call: TRBV9

cdr3_nt: TGTGCCAGCAGCTCGATGGGACAGGGAGAGACCCAGTACTTC
cdr3_aa: CASSSMGQGETQYF
clone_size: -
j_call: TRBJ2-5
d_call: TRBD1
v_call: TRBV11-2

cdr3_nt: TGTGCCATCAGCAGACAGGACCCTATGGAGGAGCAGTTCTTC
cdr3_aa: CAISRQDPMEEQFF
clone_size: -
j_call: TRBJ2-1
d_call: -
v_call: TRBV10-3

cdr3_nt: TGTGCCAGCAGCAGAGAGCGGGGCAAGTACCAAGAGACCCAGTACTTC
cdr3_aa: CASSRERGKYQETQYF
clone_size: -
j_call: TRBJ2-5
d_call: TRBD2
v_call: TRBV7-2

cdr3_nt: TGCGCCAGCAGCTCACAGGGACTATCTGGAAACACCATATATTTT
cdr3_aa: CASSSQGLSGNTIYF
clone_size: -
j_call: TRBJ1-3
d_call: -
v_call: TRBV5-1

cdr3_nt: TGTGCCAGCAGCGTACGATCTAGCGGGGGCTTAGATACGCAGTATTTT
cdr3_aa: CASSVRSSGGLDTQYF
clone_size: -
j_call: TRBJ2-3
d_call: TRBD2
v_call: TRBV9

cdr3_nt: TGTGCCAGCAGCTCACCCGGGAGGGGGCTGGACACTGAAGCTTTCTTT
cdr3_aa: CASSSPGRGLDTEAFF
clone_size: -
j_call: TRBJ1-1
d_call: TRBD1
v_call: TRBV7-2